The 10 T cell receptor beta chains in this list originate from one sample, sequenced in a study of cytomegalovirus exposure and HLA in healthy donors. Both 60 Vbeta primers and 13 Jbeta primers went into the PCR. Assay: immunoSEQ multiplex PCR; the TCRdb copy retains only in-frame clones and omits some. This repertoire includes about 140,000 clones. The specimen was PBMCs. These receptors were obtained from a male donor in good health and CMV-seronegative.

The gene calls are TRBV6-5 and TRBJ2-7, with D unresolved. Deletions cut 2 bases from V and 3 bases from J, with 14 bases between. CDR3 length: 15 amino acids. Germline CDR1 reads MNHEY; CDR2 reads SVGAGI. CDR3 nucleotide sequence: TGTGCCAGCAGTTACAAGCTTTCCGGTGACTACGAGCAGTACTTC. Protein: CASSYKLSGDYEQYF.

The V call is TRBV30, the J call TRBJ1-4, with a possible D match to TRBD1 (5 bases). The V gene's germline CDR1 is GTSNPN and CDR2 SVGIG (reference sequence). The V end lost 3 bases, the J end lost 7 bases, and 9 bases lay between the germline ends. The CDR3 has 12 amino acids. Written as DNA, the CDR3 is TGTGCCTGGAGCAGGGCGGCTGAAAAACTGTTTTTT. This encodes CAWSRAAEKLFF.

The chain recombines TRBV4-2 with TRBJ1-5; D unclear. The germline V gene has CDR1 LGHNA and CDR2 YNFKEQ. V was trimmed by 0 bases and J by 4 bases, leaving 13 bases between them. This CDR3 is 16 amino acids long. CDR3 DNA sequence: TGTGCCAGCAGCCAAGATCCGGGAAATAGTAATCAGCCCCAGCATTTT. Translating it yields CASSQDPGNSNQPQHF.

The genes are TRBV7-9 and TRBJ1-2; TRBD1 matches 7 bases. The V and J ends lost 6 bases and 6 bases, in that order; junction bases with no gene match: 4. Germline V gene data show CDR1 as SEHNR and CDR2 as FQNEAQ (reference sequence). CDR3 length equals 12 residues. The chain's CDR3 is CASSHRGDGYTF. Here the CDR3 DNA reads TGTGCCAGCAGTCACAGGGGCGATGGCTACACCTTC.

This rearrangement joins TRBV28 to TRBJ1-3; 7 positions match TRBD1. The length of the CDR3 is 15 residues. Per germline, CDR1 MDHEN and CDR2 SYDVKM. The J segment lost 1 base and the V segment lost 3 bases, leaving 3 bases of the junction unmatched. The CDR3 sequence is CASSFPQGSGNTIYF. The CDR3 DNA reads TGTGCCAGCAGTTTCCCACAGGGGTCTGGAAACACCATATATTTT.

CDR3 protein: CASSLGPGGVNGELFF. The CDR3 nucleotides are TGTGCCAGCAGCTTAGGCCCAGGGGGCGTAAACGGGGAGCTGTTTTTT. The chain joins TRBV7-2 to TRBJ2-2; 8 bases line up with TRBD1. CDR1 SGHTA and CDR2 FQGNSA come from the germline V gene. V lost 1 base and J lost 7; bases outside the gene matches: 8. CDR3 length: 16 residues. The full variable domain, in which reference TRBV7-2 and TRBJ2-2 provide the parts outside the CDR3, is GAGVSQSPSNKVTEKGKDVELRCDPISGHTALYWYRQSLGQGLEFLIYFQGNSAPDKSGLPSDRFSAERTGGSVSTLTIQRTQQEDSAVYLCASSLGPGGVNGELFFGEGSRLTVL.

The rearrangement joins TRBV10-3 to TRBJ1-6; D is ambiguous. The length of the CDR3 is 13 residues. V was cut by 8 bases and J by 7 bases, with 12 bases left in between. In germline, CDR1 is ENHRY, CDR2 SYGVKD. CDR3 nucleotides: TGTGCCATCCGGGAAACAGTGAATTCACCCCTCCACTTT. Its translation: CAIRETVNSPLHF.

This sequence joins TRBV27 and TRBJ2-7; 7 bases match TRBD2. This CDR3 is 16 amino acids long. Germline loops: CDR1 MNHEY, CDR2 SMNVEV (reference sequence). With 3 bases clipped from V and 2 bases from J, the junction kept 10 bases outside the gene matches. The CDR3 spells CASSFTGEGGPYEQYF. CDR3 DNA: TGTGCCAGCAGTTTTACCGGGGAGGGAGGACCCTACGAGCAGTACTTC.

The chain recombines TRBV6-5 with TRBJ2-6, with TRBD2 as a possible D gene (5 bases). This CDR3 has 16 residues. Trimming pared 3 bases from V and 1 base from J, leaving 10 bases between. In germline, CDR1 is MNHEY, CDR2 SVGAGI. In nucleotides, the CDR3 is TGTGCCAGCAGTTATGGGCGGGTTTCTGGGGCCAACGTCCTGACTTTC. Its protein product is CASSYGRVSGANVLTF.

V and J are TRBV10-1 and TRBJ1-5; D perhaps matches TRBD1 (5 bases). This CDR3 has 19 amino acids. V was cut by 0 bases and J by 0 bases, with 18 bases left in between. Germline loops: CDR1 WNHNN, CDR2 SYGVQD (reference sequence). CDR3: CASSESRGRIPNSNQPQHF. The CDR3 DNA sequence: TGCGCCAGCAGTGAGTCGCGGGGACGGATACCTAATAGCAATCAGCCCCAGCATTTT.